The subject of this entry is one TCR beta chain. These data come from a study of cytomegalovirus exposure and HLA in healthy donors. In the PCR, 60 Vbeta and 13 Jbeta primers were used. Generated by immunoSEQ multiplex PCR, the TCRdb table keeps only in-frame clones and is missing some. The sample comprises around 150,000 clones, 60% to 80% of which are singletons, and approximately 10% rests with the top ten. This clonotype originated in a man between 18 and 35 years old in good health and CMV-seropositive. The sequenced sample was PBMCs.

The CDR3 DNA is TGCGCCAGCAGCCAACCCGGGACAGTCTATGGCTACACCTTC. Its protein product is CASSQPGTVYGYTF. The rearrangement links TRBV4-1 to TRBJ1-2, with 7 bases identical to TRBD1. Germline lookup yields CDR1 MGHRA and CDR2 YSYEKL. The ends lost 2 bases at V and 4 bases at J; junction bases unmatched: 4. The CDR3 runs to 14 residues.